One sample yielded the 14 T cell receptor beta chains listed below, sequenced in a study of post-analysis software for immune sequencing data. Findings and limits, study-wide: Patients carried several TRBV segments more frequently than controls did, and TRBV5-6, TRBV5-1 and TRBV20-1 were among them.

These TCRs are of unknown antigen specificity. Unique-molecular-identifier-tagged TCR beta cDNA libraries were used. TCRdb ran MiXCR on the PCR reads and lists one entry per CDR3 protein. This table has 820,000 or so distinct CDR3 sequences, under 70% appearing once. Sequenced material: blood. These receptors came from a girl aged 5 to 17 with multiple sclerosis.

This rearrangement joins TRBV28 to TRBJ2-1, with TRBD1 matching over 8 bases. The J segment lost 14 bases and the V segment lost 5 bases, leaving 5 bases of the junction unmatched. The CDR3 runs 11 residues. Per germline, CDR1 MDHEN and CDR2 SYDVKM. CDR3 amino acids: CASSNRDRKFF. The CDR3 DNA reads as TGTGCCAGCAGTAACCGGGACAGGAAGTTCTTC.

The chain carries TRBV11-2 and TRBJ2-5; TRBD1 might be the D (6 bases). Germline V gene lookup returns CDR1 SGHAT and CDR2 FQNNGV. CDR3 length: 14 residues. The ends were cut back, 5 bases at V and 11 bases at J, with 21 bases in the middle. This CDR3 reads CASSIRGVVGEQYF. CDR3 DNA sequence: TGTGCCAGCAGCATCAGGGGAGTGGTAGGTGAGCAGTACTTC.

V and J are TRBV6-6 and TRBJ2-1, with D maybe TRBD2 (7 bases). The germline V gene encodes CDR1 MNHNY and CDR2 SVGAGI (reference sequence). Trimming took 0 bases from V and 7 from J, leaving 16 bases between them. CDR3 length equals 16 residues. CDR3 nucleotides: TGTGCCAGCAGTTACTCTGCGTTAGGGGGGGGTAATGAGCAGTTCTTC. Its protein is CASSYSALGGGNEQFF.

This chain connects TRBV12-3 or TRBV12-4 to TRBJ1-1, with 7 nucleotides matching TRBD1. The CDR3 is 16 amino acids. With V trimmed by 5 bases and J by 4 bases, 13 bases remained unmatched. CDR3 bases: TGTGCCAGCAGTGTAGGGGCAGGGGGTTCAAGCACTGAAGCTTTCTTT. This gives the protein CASSVGAGGSSTEAFF.

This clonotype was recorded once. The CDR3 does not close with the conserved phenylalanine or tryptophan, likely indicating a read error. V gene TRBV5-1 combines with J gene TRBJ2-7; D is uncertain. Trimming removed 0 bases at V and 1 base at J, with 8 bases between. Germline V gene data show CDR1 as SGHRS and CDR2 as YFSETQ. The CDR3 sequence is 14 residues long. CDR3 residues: CASSLARSSYEQYC. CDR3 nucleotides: TGCGCCAGCAGCTTGGCCAGGTCTTCCTACGAGCAGTACTGC.

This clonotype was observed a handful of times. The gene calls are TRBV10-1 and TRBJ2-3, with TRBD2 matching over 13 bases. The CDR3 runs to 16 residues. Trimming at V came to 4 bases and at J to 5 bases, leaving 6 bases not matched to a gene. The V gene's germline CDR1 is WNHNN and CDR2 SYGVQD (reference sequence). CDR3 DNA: TGCGCCAGCAGTGGGACTAGCGGGAGTCTCGTAGATACGCAGTATTTT. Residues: CASSGTSGSLVDTQYF.

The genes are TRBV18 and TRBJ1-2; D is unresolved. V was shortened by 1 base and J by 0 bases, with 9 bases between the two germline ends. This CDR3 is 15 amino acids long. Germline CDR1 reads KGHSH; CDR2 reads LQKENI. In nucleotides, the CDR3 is TGTGCCAGCTCACCACAAGTGTTAGCTAACTATGGCTACACCTTC. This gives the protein CASSPQVLANYGYTF.

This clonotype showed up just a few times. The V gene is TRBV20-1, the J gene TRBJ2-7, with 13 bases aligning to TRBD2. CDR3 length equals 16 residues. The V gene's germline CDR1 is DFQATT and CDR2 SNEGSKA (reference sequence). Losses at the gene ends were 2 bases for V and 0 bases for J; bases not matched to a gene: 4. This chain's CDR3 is CSARSRTSGSSYEQYF. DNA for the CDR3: TGCAGTGCTAGAAGCCGGACTAGCGGGAGCTCCTACGAGCAGTACTTC.

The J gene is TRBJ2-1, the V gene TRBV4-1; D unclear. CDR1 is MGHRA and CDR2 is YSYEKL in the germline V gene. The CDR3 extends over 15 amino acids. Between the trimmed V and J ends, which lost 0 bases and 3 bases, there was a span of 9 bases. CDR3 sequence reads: CASSQEGNIYNEQFF. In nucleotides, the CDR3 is TGCGCCAGCAGCCAAGAGGGTAACATCTACAATGAGCAGTTCTTC.

In nucleotides, the CDR3 is TGTGCCTGGAGTATTAGGGTGGCCTACAATGAGCAGTTCTTC. It codes for CAWSIRVAYNEQFF. The rearrangement uses TRBV30 and TRBJ2-1; D is ambiguous. This CDR3 has 14 amino acids. Germline CDR1 reads GTSNPN; CDR2 reads SVGIG (reference sequence). V gave up 2 bases and J gave up 2 bases, with 10 bases separating them.

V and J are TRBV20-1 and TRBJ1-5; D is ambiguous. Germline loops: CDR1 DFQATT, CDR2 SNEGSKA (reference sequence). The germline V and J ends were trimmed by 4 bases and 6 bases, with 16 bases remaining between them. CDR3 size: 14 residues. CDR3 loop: CSATHALESQPQHF. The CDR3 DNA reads TGCAGTGCTACACACGCGCTGGAATCTCAGCCCCAGCATTTT.

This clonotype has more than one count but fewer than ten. CDR3 in amino acids: CSVEEGDMHQETQYF. The CDR3 nucleotides read TGCAGCGTTGAAGAAGGGGACATGCACCAAGAGACCCAGTACTTC. The V gene is TRBV29-1, the J gene TRBJ2-5; a possible D gene is TRBD1 (6 bases). The CDR3 loop spans 15 amino acids. Germline CDR1 reads SQVTM; CDR2 reads ANQGSEA. The V end lost 0 bases, the J end lost 0 bases, and 11 bases lay between the germline ends. Drawing the rest from reference TRBV29-1 and TRBJ2-5, the complete variable domain is SAVISQKPSRDICQRGTSLTIQCQVDSQVTMMFWYRQQPGQSLTLIATANQGSEATYESGFVIDKFPISRPNLTFSTLTVSNMSPEDSSIYLCSVEEGDMHQETQYFGPGTRLLVL.

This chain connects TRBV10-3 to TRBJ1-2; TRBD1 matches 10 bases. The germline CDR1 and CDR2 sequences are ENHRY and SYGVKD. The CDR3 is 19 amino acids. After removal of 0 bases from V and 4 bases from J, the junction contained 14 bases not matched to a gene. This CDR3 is CAISESFQDRGIVGYGYTF. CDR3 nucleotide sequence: TGTGCCATCAGTGAGTCGTTCCAGGACAGGGGGATCGTGGGCTATGGCTACACCTTC.

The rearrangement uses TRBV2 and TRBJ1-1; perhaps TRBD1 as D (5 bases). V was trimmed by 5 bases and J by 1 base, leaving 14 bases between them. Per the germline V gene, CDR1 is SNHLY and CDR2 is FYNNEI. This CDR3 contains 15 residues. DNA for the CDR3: TGTGCCAGCAGTTGGGCGCTTACAGGGAACACTGAAGCTTTCTTT. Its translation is CASSWALTGNTEAFF.